The 26 T cell receptor beta chains reported below all come from one sample, sequenced in a study of T cell repertoires in cytomegalovirus infection. One entry per CDR3 protein results from TCRdb running MiXCR on the reads. The sample yields 350,000 to 550,000 distinct CDR3 sequences, about a third seen once. The sequenced material came from PBMCs. The receptors here all came from a human donor in good health (CMV status not recorded). Some clones in this sample may be carry-over from other donors' samples.

This chain uses TRBV20-1 with TRBJ1-2, with 8 positions matching TRBD1. The CDR3 extends over 16 amino acids. The J segment lost 3 bases and the V segment lost 0 bases, leaving 9 bases of the junction unmatched. Per germline, CDR1 DFQATT and CDR2 SNEGSKA (reference sequence). The CDR3 coding sequence is TGCAGTGCTAGAGATCTCGGACAGGGTGGGGACTATGGCTACACCTTC. Translating gives CSARDLGQGGDYGYTF.

The chain couples TRBV29-1 to TRBJ1-1; perhaps TRBD1 as D (5 bases). The germline V gene has CDR1 SQVTM and CDR2 ANQGSEA. Trimming removed 7 bases at V and 8 bases at J, with 11 bases between. The CDR3 contains 10 residues. Written as DNA, the CDR3 is TGCAGCGCCGTACAGGTCGAAGCTTTCTTT. Its protein is CSAVQVEAFF.

The chain joins TRBV6-5 to TRBJ1-1; the match to TRBD1 covers 7 bases. The CDR3 has 16 amino acids. V was clipped by 5 bases and J by 1 base; unmatched bases: 10. Germline-derived CDR1 and CDR2 are MNHEY and SVGAGI. The CDR3, as DNA: TGTGCCAGCAGTAGCCACCGGACAGGCCAGAACACTGAAGCTTTCTTT. The encoded protein is CASSSHRTGQNTEAFF.

The V gene is TRBV6-5, the J gene TRBJ1-1; 8 bases line up with TRBD1. The germline CDR1 and CDR2 sequences are MNHEY and SVGAGI. The CDR3 consists of 15 residues. V lost 0 bases to trimming and J lost 4 bases; unmatched junction nucleotides: 4. The CDR3 here is CASSYSVGTGTEAFF. The CDR3 DNA reads TGTGCCAGCAGTTACTCAGTCGGGACAGGCACTGAAGCTTTCTTT.

The J gene is TRBJ1-5, the V gene TRBV2; D ambiguous. CDR1 SNHLY and CDR2 FYNNEI come from the germline V gene. The CDR3 spans 14 residues. Trimming removed 6 bases at V and 8 bases at J, with 17 bases between. CDR3 loop: CASRISPAVEPQHF. The DNA of the CDR3 is TGTGCCAGCAGGATATCCCCCGCGGTTGAGCCCCAGCATTTT. The full variable domain, in which reference TRBV2 and TRBJ1-5 provide the parts outside the CDR3, is EPEVTQTPSHQVTQMGQEVILRCVPISNHLYFYWYRQILGQKVEFLVSFYNNEISEKSEIFDDQFSVERPDGSNFTLKIRSTKLEDSAMYFCASRISPAVEPQHFGDGTRLSIL.

There are many counts of this clonotype. This chain links TRBV7-9 with TRBJ2-3; D call uncertain. The V gene lost 2 bases and the J gene lost 0 bases, with 12 bases spanning the gap. The CDR3 is 16 residues long. Germline V gene lookup returns CDR1 SEHNR and CDR2 FQNEAQ (reference sequence). The CDR3 DNA sequence: TGTGCCAGCAGCTTATTCGGGCAGACTAGCACAGATACGCAGTATTTT. It translates to CASSLFGQTSTDTQYF.

This rearrangement joins TRBV12-3 or TRBV12-4 to TRBJ2-5, with 12 bases aligning to TRBD2. The V gene end was trimmed by 8 bases and the J gene end by 4 bases; junction bases not matched to a gene: 5. The CDR3 runs 14 residues. The CDR3 DNA reads as TGTGCCAGCCTGTCTAGCGGGGGGGTAGAGACCCAGTACTTC. As protein: CASLSSGGVETQYF.

In its sample, this clonotype was seen many times. The rearrangement joins TRBV6-1 to TRBJ1-6, with D maybe TRBD1 (5 bases). The CDR3 is 18 amino acids. The ends were cut back, 1 base at V and 10 bases at J, with 23 bases in the middle. Germline V gene lookup returns CDR1 MNHNS and CDR2 SASEGT. The CDR3 DNA is TGTGCCAGCAGTGAAGGCAGGGTCCGTTCCCTGGTTGGGTCACCCCTCCACTTT. It is translated as CASSEGRVRSLVGSPLHF.

This clonotype was picked up a small number of times. This chain connects TRBV19 to TRBJ2-1; 8 bases are shared with TRBD1. The CDR3 extends over 13 amino acids. After removal of 7 bases from V and 9 bases from J, the junction contained 8 bases not matched to a gene. The germline gives CDR1 LNHDA, CDR2 SQIVND (reference sequence). The CDR3 protein is CASIGQGLSEQFF. The DNA of the CDR3 is TGTGCCAGTATCGGACAGGGATTAAGTGAGCAGTTCTTC.

The gene calls are TRBV24-1 and TRBJ1-6, with TRBD1 matching 9 bases. After removal of 1 base from V and 5 bases from J, the junction contained 2 bases not matched to a gene. Germline V lookup: CDR1 KGHDR, CDR2 SFDVKD. CDR3 length equals 16 residues. The CDR3 nucleotides are TGTGCCACCAGTGATTTCGGACAGGGGCATAATTCACCCCTCCACTTT. Translating gives CATSDFGQGHNSPLHF.

This clonotype was found a few times. The chain joins TRBV10-3 to TRBJ1-1; 8 bases agree with TRBD1. The ends lost 10 bases at V and 4 bases at J; junction bases unmatched: 11. CDR1 is ENHRY and CDR2 is SYGVKD in the germline V gene. This CDR3 has 14 residues. This CDR3 is CASPPQGARTEAFF. The CDR3 DNA sequence: TGTGCCAGCCCTCCCCAGGGGGCACGCACTGAAGCTTTCTTT.

This clonotype occurred many times. This chain joins TRBV7-9 and TRBJ1-1; weak D call: TRBD1 (5 bases). The germline V and J ends were trimmed by 2 bases and 3 bases, with 7 bases remaining between them. In germline, CDR1 is SEHNR, CDR2 FQNEAQ (reference sequence). CDR3 length equals 13 residues. The CDR3 DNA is TGTGCCAGCAGCTTACGGGGGGACACTGAAGCTTTCTTT. Amino acid sequence: CASSLRGDTEAFF.

The genes are TRBV7-2 and TRBJ1-1, with D possibly being TRBD1 (6 bases). Trimming took 5 bases from V and 4 from J, leaving 14 bases between them. Per germline, CDR1 SGHTA and CDR2 FQGNSA. The CDR3 contains 14 residues. The CDR3 is CASSATGTPTEAFF. The CDR3 nucleotides are TGTGCCAGCAGCGCTACCGGGACACCCACTGAAGCTTTCTTT.

This clonotype appeared a few times. The chain recombines TRBV10-3 with TRBJ2-7; D is ambiguous. The length of the CDR3 is 14 residues. Germline values: CDR1 ENHRY, CDR2 SYGVKD. Between the trimmed V and J ends, which lost 0 bases and 0 bases, there was a span of 6 bases. CDR3 protein: CAISESGSSYEQYF. CDR3 bases: TGTGCCATCAGTGAGTCAGGCAGCTCCTACGAGCAGTACTTC.

V gene TRBV14 combines with J gene TRBJ2-3; 9 bases are a match to TRBD2. CDR1 is SGHDN and CDR2 is FVKESK in the germline V gene. The V and J ends lost 1 base and 2 bases, in that order; junction bases with no gene match: 4. The CDR3 runs to 16 residues. The CDR3 sequence is CASSQARGGATDTQYF. In DNA form, the CDR3 reads TGTGCCAGCAGCCAAGCCCGCGGGGGGGCCACAGATACGCAGTATTTT.

Concerning this clonotype itself: A clone one base away is much larger, so this may be a read error. The chain uses TRBV27 and TRBJ2-7, with 7 bases that match TRBD2. V shed 4 bases and J 9 bases; nucleotides not matched to a gene: 9. The germline gives CDR1 MNHEY, CDR2 SMNVEV (reference sequence). The CDR3 runs 13 residues. This CDR3 is CASSSGTTLRQYF. In DNA, the CDR3 is TGTGCCAGCAGTTCCGGGACTACCCTCAGGCAGTACTTC.

This chain connects TRBV2 to TRBJ1-2, with 7 nucleotides matching TRBD1. The CDR3 length is 15 residues. The germline CDR1 and CDR2 sequences are SNHLY and FYNNEI. J was trimmed by 1 base and V by 6 bases; bases with no gene match: 8. In DNA, the CDR3 is TGTGCCAGCAGGGGAGGGACAGAATTTAACTATGGCTACACCTTC. The encoded protein is CASRGGTEFNYGYTF.

This sequence joins TRBV18 and TRBJ2-7; weak D call: TRBD2 (6 bases). V lost 4 bases and J lost 7, with 14 bases in between. The CDR3 totals 13 residues. CDR1 is KGHSH and CDR2 is LQKENI in the germline V gene. CDR3 region: CASSRDGGGEQYF. The CDR3 DNA follows: TGTGCCAGCTCACGGGACGGAGGAGGGGAGCAGTACTTC.

This clonotype was picked up a small number of times. The chain links TRBV24-1 to TRBJ1-2; weak D call: TRBD1 (6 bases). Germline CDR1 reads KGHDR; CDR2 reads SFDVKD. This CDR3 contains 14 residues. V lost 3 bases to trimming and J lost 2 bases, with 9 bases between them. The CDR3 DNA reads TGTGCCACCAGTGATGTAGGGACAAACTATGGCTACACCTTC. This codes for CATSDVGTNYGYTF.

This clonotype was picked up many times. V gene TRBV7-2 combines with J gene TRBJ2-7; 7 bases fit TRBD1. V dropped 5 bases and J dropped 3; count of bases not matched to a gene: 4. Germline-derived CDR1 and CDR2 are SGHTA and FQGNSA. This CDR3 is built from 13 residues. CDR3 nucleotide sequence: TGTGCCAGCAGCCTGGGACAGTACTACGAGCAGTACTTC. As protein: CASSLGQYYEQYF.

This clonotype was observed a few times. This chain connects TRBV7-3 to TRBJ2-6, with D hard to call. Germline V CDR1 and CDR2: SGHTA, FQGTGA. Deletions cut 0 bases from V and 0 bases from J, with 9 bases between. This CDR3 is built from 17 residues. The CDR3 DNA reads TGTGCCAGCAGCTTAACCAGTGCAGGCTCTGGGGCCAACGTCCTGACTTTC. Protein product: CASSLTSAGSGANVLTF.

V and J are TRBV10-1 and TRBJ2-7, with TRBD1 identical over 10 bases. The CDR3 covers 17 residues. Germline V gene sequence: CDR1 WNHNN, CDR2 SYGVQD (reference sequence). With V trimmed by 0 bases and J by 3 bases, 8 bases remained unmatched. CDR3 nucleotides: TGCGCCAGCAGTGAGTCCTGGGGACAGGGGAAACGCTACGAGCAGTACTTC. Translating gives CASSESWGQGKRYEQYF.

This clonotype occurred a few times. The V call is TRBV5-4, the J call TRBJ2-5; a weak D match, TRBD1 (6 bases). The CDR3 loop spans 13 amino acids. V shed 7 bases and J shed 0 bases, with 10 bases lying between them. Germline V gene lookup returns CDR1 SGHNT and CDR2 YYREEE (reference sequence). CDR3 residues: CASSDRHQETQYF. The CDR3 DNA reads TGTGCCAGCTCAGACAGGCACCAAGAGACCCAGTACTTC.

This clonotype came up a few times. V usage is TRBV12-3 or TRBV12-4 and J usage is TRBJ1-3; 8 nucleotides align to TRBD1. This CDR3 region has 13 residues. The J segment lost 4 bases and the V segment lost 6 bases, leaving 2 bases of the junction unmatched. CDR3 sequence: CASRGDRGNTIYF. In DNA, the CDR3 is TGTGCCAGCAGAGGGGACAGGGGAAACACCATATATTTT.

This chain links TRBV4-3 with TRBJ1-4; 8 nucleotides line up with TRBD1. The V gene end was trimmed by 3 bases and the J gene end by 4 bases; junction bases not matched to a gene: 7. This CDR3 region has 16 residues. Germline V lookup: CDR1 LGHNA, CDR2 YSLEER. CDR3 residues: CASSQATGAYNEKLFF. Here the CDR3 DNA reads TGCGCCAGCAGCCAGGCGACAGGGGCCTATAATGAAAAACTGTTTTTT.

The V gene is TRBV19, the J gene TRBJ2-5; unclear D gene. Germline V lookup: CDR1 LNHDA, CDR2 SQIVND (reference sequence). V was cut by 7 bases and J by 1 base, with 16 bases left in between. CDR3 length: 15 amino acids. In DNA form, the CDR3 reads TGTGCCAGTACCGCCCGGGCAGGCGCCCAAGAGACCCAGTACTTC. Amino acid sequence: CASTARAGAQETQYF.